The clone carrying this T cell receptor (beta chain) has ten or more counts. No antigen is known for it. Individuals who volunteered at a blood bank located in Maryland, USA, made up the group of healthy controls. 2 million PBMCs stored at -80 C were the source of the unsorted libraries. The data are from a study of neurological immune-mediated disorders. Study results and limitations: Multiple sclerosis, the disease with the least TCR clonal expansion, fell below healthy controls, whereas HTLV-1-associated myelopathy showed the most.

As for the cDNA, it was generated by 5'RACE with 10-nucleotide random UMIs. TCRdb used MiXCR to reprocess the 5' RACE reads, holding one entry per CDR3 protein. The profile shows some 25,000 distinct CDR3 sequences, about 6.7% of them singletons. This CDR3 is built from 16 residues. V dropped 0 bases and J dropped 4 bases, with 16 bases sitting between them. CDR1 is SGHRS, CDR2 YFSETQ, per germline. The sequencing input was PBMCs. This sequence originates from a woman aged 35 to 49 in good health. The chain combines TRBV5-1 with TRBJ1-1; tentative D call: TRBD1 (6 bases). CDR3 sequence (DNA): TGCGCCAGCAGCTTGGGGATTAAGGGGGGGAGCACTGAAGCTTTCTTT. As protein: CASSLGIKGGSTEAFF.